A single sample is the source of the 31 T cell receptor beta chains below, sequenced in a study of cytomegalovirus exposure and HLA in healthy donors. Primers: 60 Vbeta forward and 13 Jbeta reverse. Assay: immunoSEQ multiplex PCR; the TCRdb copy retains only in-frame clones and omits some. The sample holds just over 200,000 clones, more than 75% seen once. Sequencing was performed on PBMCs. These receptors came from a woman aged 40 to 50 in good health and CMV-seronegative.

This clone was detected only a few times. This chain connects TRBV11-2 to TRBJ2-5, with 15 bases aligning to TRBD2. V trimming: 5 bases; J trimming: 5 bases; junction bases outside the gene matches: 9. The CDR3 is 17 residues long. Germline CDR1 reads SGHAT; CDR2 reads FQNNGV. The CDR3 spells CASSPRTSGRALETQYF. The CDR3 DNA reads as TGTGCCAGCAGCCCGAGGACTAGCGGGAGGGCGCTGGAGACCCAGTACTTC.

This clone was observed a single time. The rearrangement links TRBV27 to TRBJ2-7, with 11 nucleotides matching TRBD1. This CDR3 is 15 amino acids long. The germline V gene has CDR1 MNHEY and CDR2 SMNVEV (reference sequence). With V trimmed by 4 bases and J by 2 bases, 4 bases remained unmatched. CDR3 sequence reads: CASSWGQGVTYEQYF. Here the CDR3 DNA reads TGTGCCAGCAGTTGGGGACAGGGGGTTACCTACGAGCAGTACTTC.

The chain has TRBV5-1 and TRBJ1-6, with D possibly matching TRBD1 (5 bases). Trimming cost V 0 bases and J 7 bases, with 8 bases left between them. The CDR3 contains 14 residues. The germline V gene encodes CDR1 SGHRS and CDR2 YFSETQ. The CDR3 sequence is CASSLDGGNSPLHF. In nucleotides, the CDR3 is TGCGCCAGCAGCTTGGACGGGGGAAATTCACCCCTCCACTTT.

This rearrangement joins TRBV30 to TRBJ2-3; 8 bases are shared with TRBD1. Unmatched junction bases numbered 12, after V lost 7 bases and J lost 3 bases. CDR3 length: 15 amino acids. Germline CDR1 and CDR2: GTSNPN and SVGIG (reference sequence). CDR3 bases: TGTGCCTACCTCCCCTCCAGGGGGCGGACAGATACGCAGTATTTT. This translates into CAYLPSRGRTDTQYF.

The CDR3 DNA is TGTGCCAGCTCACTGGACAGTAGCAATCAGCCCCAGCATTTT. Translated: CASSLDSSNQPQHF. This rearrangement joins TRBV18 to TRBJ1-5; TRBD1 is a possible D gene (6 bases). Per the germline V gene, CDR1 is KGHSH and CDR2 is LQKENI. The V end was cut by 4 bases, the J end by 0 bases, with 7 bases between. The CDR3 contains 14 residues.

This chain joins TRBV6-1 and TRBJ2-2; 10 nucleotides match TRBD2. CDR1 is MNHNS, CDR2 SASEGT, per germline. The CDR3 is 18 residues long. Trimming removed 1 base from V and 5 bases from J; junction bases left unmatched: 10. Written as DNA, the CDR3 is TGTGCCAGCAGTGAAGGAGCGGGAGGGCCAAGTAGGACCGGGGAGCTGTTTTTT. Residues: CASSEGAGGPSRTGELFF.

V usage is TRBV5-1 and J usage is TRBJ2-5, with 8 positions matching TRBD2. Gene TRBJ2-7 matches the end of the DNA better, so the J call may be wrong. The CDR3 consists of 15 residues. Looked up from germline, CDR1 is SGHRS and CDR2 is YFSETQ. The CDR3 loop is CASSSVAGKGYEQYF. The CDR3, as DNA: TGCGCCAGCAGCTCCGTAGCGGGAAAAGGGTACGAGCAGTACTTC.

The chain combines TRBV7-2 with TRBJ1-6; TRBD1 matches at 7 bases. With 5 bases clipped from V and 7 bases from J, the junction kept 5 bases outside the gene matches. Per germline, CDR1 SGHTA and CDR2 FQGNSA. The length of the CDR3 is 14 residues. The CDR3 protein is CASSPRQGNSPLHF. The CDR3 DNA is TGTGCCAGCAGCCCGAGACAGGGAAATTCACCCCTCCACTTT.

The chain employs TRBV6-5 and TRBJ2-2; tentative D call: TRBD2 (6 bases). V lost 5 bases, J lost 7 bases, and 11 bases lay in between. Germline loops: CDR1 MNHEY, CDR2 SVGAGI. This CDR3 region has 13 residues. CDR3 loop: CASSRGLRGELFF. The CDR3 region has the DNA TGTGCCAGCAGTCGAGGACTACGCGGGGAGCTGTTTTTT.

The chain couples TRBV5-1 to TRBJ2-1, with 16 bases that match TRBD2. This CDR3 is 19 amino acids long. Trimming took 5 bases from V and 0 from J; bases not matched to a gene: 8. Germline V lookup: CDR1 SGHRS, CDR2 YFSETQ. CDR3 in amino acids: CASRDGGLAGGSSYNEQFF. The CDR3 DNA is TGCGCCAGCAGGGACGGGGGACTAGCGGGAGGGAGCTCCTACAATGAGCAGTTCTTC.

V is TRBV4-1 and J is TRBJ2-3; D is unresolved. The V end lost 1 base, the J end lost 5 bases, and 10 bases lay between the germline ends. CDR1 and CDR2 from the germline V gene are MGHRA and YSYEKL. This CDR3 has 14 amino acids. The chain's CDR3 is CASSQVSNVDTQYF. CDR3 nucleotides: TGCGCCAGCAGCCAAGTGAGCAATGTAGATACGCAGTATTTT.

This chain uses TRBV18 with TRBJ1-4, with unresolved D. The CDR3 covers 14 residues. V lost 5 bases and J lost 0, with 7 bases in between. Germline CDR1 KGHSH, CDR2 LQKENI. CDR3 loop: CASSARPTNEKLFF. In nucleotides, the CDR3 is TGTGCCAGCTCAGCCAGGCCAACTAATGAAAAACTGTTTTTT.

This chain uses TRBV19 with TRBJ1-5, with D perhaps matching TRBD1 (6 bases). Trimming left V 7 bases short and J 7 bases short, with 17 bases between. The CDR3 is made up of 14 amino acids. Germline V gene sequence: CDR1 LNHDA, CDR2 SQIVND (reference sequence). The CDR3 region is CASKEGGGGQPQHF. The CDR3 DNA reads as TGTGCCAGTAAAGAGGGGGGGGGCGGACAGCCCCAGCATTTT.

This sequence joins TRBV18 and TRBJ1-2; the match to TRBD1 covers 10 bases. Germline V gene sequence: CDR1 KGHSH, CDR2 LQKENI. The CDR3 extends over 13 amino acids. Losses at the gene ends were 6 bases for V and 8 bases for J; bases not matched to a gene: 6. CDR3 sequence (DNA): TGTGCCAGCTCCCCCGGGACAGGGGAGGGCTACACCTTC. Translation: CASSPGTGEGYTF.

The CDR3, as DNA: TGTGCCAGCAGTGGCCTCAAGACAGGGAACACTGAAGCTTTCTTT. Encoded protein: CASSGLKTGNTEAFF. The rearrangement links TRBV6-5 to TRBJ1-1; D is perhaps TRBD1 (6 bases). The CDR3 runs 15 residues. Germline values: CDR1 MNHEY, CDR2 SVGAGI. Deletions cut 5 bases from V and 1 base from J, with 14 bases between.

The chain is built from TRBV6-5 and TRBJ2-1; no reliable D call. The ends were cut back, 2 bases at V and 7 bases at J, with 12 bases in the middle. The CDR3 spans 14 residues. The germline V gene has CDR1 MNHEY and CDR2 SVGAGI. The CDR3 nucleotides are TGTGCCAGCAGTTACGGAGTCTCACGTAATGAGCAGTTCTTC. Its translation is CASSYGVSRNEQFF.

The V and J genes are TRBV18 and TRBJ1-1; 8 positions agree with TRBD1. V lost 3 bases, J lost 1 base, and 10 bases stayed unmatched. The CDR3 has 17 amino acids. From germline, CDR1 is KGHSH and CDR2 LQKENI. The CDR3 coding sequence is TGTGCCAGCTCACCCCTAACCCCCGGGACAGGGAACACTGAAGCTTTCTTT. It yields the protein CASSPLTPGTGNTEAFF.

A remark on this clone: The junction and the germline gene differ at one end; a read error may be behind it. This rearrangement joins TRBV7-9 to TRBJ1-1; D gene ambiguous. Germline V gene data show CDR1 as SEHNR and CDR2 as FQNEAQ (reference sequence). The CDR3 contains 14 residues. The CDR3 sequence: CSSSFGLGYTEAFF. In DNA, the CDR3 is TGTTCCAGCAGCTTTGGGCTTGGATACACTGAAGCTTTCTTT.

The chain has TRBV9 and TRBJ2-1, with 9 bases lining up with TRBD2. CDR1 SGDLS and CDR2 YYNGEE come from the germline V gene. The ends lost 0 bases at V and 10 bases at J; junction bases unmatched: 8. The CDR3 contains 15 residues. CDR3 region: CASSVGVLAGNEQFF. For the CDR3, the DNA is TGTGCCAGCAGCGTAGGAGTACTAGCGGGCAACGAGCAGTTCTTC. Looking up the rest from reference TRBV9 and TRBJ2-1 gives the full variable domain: DSGVTQTPKHLITATGQRVTLRCSPRSGDLSVYWYQQSLDQGLQFLIQYYNGEERAKGNILERFSAQQFPDLHSELNLSSLELGDSALYFCASSVGVLAGNEQFFGPGTRLTVL.

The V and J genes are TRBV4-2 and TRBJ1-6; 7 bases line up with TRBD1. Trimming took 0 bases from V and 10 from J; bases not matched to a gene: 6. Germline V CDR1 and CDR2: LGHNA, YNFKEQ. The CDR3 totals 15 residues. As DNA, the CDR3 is TGTGCCAGCAGCCAAGACGACAGGGCGGGATCACCCCTCCACTTT. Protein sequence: CASSQDDRAGSPLHF.

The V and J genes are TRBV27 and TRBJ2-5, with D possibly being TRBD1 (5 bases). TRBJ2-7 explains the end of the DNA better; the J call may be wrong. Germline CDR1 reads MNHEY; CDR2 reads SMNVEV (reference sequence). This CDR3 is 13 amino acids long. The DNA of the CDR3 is TGTGCCAGCAGCGGAACAGGCCCCTACGAGCAGTACTTC. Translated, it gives CASSGTGPYEQYF.

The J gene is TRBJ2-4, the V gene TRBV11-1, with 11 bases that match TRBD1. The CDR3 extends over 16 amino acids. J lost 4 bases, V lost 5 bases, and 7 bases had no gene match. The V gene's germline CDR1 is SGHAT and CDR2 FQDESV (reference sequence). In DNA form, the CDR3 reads TGTGCCAGCAGCGGATGGACAGGGGGCGGGAAAAACATTCAGTACTTC. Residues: CASSGWTGGGKNIQYF.

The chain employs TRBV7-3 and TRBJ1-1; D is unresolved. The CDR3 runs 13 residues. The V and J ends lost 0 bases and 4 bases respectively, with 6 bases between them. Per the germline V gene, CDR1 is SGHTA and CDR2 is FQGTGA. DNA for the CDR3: TGTGCCAGCAGCTTAACTGGGCCCACTGAAGCTTTCTTT. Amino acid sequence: CASSLTGPTEAFF.

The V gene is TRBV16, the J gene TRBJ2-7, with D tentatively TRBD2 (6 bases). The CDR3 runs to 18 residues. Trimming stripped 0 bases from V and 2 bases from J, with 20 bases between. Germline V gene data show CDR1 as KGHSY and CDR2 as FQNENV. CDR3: CASSQSGSGWGGTYEQYF. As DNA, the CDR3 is TGTGCCAGCAGCCAATCCGGTTCGGGATGGGGCGGGACCTACGAGCAGTACTTC.

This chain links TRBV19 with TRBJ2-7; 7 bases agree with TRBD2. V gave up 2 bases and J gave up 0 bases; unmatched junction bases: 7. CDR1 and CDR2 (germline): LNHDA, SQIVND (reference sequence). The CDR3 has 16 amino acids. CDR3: CASSIWAGANSYEQYF. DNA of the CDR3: TGTGCCAGTAGTATATGGGCGGGAGCCAACTCCTACGAGCAGTACTTC. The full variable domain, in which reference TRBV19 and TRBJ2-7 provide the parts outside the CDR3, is DGGITQSPKYLFRKEGQNVTLSCEQNLNHDAMYWYRQDPGQGLRLIYYSQIVNDFQKGDIAEGYSVSREKKESFPLTVTSAQKNPTAFYLCASSIWAGANSYEQYFGPGTRLTVT.

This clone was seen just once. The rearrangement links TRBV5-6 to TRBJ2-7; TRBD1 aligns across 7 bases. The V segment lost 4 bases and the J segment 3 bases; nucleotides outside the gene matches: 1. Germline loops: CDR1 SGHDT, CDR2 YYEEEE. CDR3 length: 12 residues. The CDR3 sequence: CASSGDSYEQYF. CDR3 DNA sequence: TGTGCCAGCAGCGGGGACAGCTACGAGCAGTACTTC.

The CDR3 loop is CASRAFPGTQYF. CDR3 DNA sequence: TGTGCCAGCAGGGCCTTCCCGGGGACCCAGTACTTC. The chain couples TRBV6-1 to TRBJ2-5; D remains ambiguous. Trimming removed 6 bases from V and 7 bases from J, with 12 bases in between. CDR3 size: 12 residues. The germline gives CDR1 MNHNS, CDR2 SASEGT.

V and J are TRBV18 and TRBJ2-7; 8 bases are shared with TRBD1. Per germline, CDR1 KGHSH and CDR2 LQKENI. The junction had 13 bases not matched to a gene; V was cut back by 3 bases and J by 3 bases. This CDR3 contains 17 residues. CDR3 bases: TGTGCCAGCTCACCCGGTTTTGCAGGGGGCAAGAGCTACGAGCAGTACTTC. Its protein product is CASSPGFAGGKSYEQYF.

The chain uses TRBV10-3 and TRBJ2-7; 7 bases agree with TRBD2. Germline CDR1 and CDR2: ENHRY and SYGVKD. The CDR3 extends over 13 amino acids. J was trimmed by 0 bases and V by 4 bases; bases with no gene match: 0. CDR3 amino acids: CAISGDYSYEQYF. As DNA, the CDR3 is TGTGCCATCAGTGGGGACTACTCCTACGAGCAGTACTTC.

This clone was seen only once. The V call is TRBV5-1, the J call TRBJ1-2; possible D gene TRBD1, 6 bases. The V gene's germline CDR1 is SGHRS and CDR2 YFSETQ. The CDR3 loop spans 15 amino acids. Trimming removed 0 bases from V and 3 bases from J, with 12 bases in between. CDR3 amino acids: CASSLDPGADYGYTF. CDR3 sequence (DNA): TGCGCCAGCAGCTTGGATCCAGGGGCGGACTATGGCTACACCTTC.

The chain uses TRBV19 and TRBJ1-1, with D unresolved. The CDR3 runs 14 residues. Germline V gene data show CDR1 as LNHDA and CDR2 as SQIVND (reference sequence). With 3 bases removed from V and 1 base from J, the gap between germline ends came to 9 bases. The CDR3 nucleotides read TGTGCCAGTAGTATTGGGCGGGAGAACACTGAAGCTTTCTTT. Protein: CASSIGRENTEAFF.